These T cell receptor beta chains were read from a single sample in a study of tumor and adjacent non-tumor tissue in lung cancer. MiXCR was run by TCRdb on the multiplex PCR reads, yielding one entry per CDR3 protein. The table includes over 60,000 distinct CDR3 sequences, 75% to 90% detected once. Material for sequencing was lung tumor tissue. The receptors were gathered from a woman between 45 and 65 years old with non-small cell lung cancer. CDR3s leave out the opening cysteine and the closing phenylalanine or tryptophan. A D gene is named only where the DNA matches it firmly.

>TRBV6-2/TRBV6-3|TRBJ2-1|.
ASSYIDNYSEQF
>TRBV11-2|TRBJ2-7|.
VSSIAAGRTGHYEQY
>TRBV6-1|TRBJ2-4|.
TSSELSIQY
>TRBV11-2|TRBJ2-2|.
ASSLFLRPDTGELF
>TRBV12-3/TRBV12-4|TRBJ1-5|.
ASQRDVNRPQH
>TRBV5-4|TRBJ1-4|TRBD1
ASGPAPDREEELF
>TRBV6-1|TRBJ2-1|.
ANKSLIGSFVDEQF
>TRBV11-2|TRBJ2-3|TRBD2
VSSKTSGSADMQY
>TRBV20-1|TRBJ2-3|.
SARGRTLKVGIDTRY
>TRBV20-1|TRBJ2-3|TRBD1
SAAGPTTGSAYTQY
>TRBV6-5|TRBJ1-6|.
VTRWGTGNSPLH
>TRBV6-2/TRBV6-3|TRBJ2-4|TRBD2
ANRTGGKNIQY
>TRBV5-4|TRBJ1-1|TRBD1
ASSMDRENIEAF
>TRBV6-2/TRBV6-3|TRBJ2-7|TRBD1
ASSYSTTGLGYEQY
>TRBV6-1|TRBJ1-6|.
ASSERGAKNSLLH
>TRBV2|TRBJ2-7|TRBD2
ASSVKPGGGYEQY
>TRBV20-1|TRBJ2-3|TRBD2
SARQPWSGTSGRWNTDTQY
>TRBV18|TRBJ2-5|TRBD1
ASSLAGDRETQY
>TRBV20-1|TRBJ2-1|TRBD2
CARDGGSGSLPAEQF
>TRBV7-3|TRBJ2-1|.
ARSPGPRDNEHF
>TRBV4-1|TRBJ1-2|.
TSSQAGYGYT
>TRBV5-1|TRBJ2-3|.
ASSKAWGLASTDTQY
>TRBV20-1|TRBJ1-2|TRBD1
SASPHGQGGGYI
>TRBV6-1|TRBJ2-7|.
ASTEGQRAFHEQY
>TRBV29-1|TRBJ2-5|.
SVVKGVTRQESQY
>TRBV6-4|TRBJ2-3|TRBD2
TSRASGHIDTQY
>TRBV9|TRBJ1-2|.
ASSVDSRIGGYT
>TRBV6-1|TRBJ2-1|.
ASKSLRGPFVDEQL
>TRBV10-2|TRBJ1-2|.
TSRRDDFGYT
>TRBV4-3|TRBJ1-3|.
GSSHTGNSGNTIY
>TRBV20-1|TRBJ1-5|.
SARVGEGRGNQRQH
>TRBV6-1|TRBJ1-4|.
VSSDRAPANEILF
>TRBV10-3|TRBJ2-1|TRBD2
TISEFGLAGGSEHF
>TRBV7-8|TRBJ2-7|.
ASSLGSGRSCEQY
>TRBV24-1|TRBJ2-5|.
ATSDVTGEIQY
>TRBV29-1|TRBJ2-2|TRBD2
NVVLLAGGVRELF
>TRBV5-4|TRBJ1-6|TRBD1
ASSLGRGSNSAPR
>TRBV20-1|TRBJ2-7|.
STRPSSYEQY
>TRBV6-1|TRBJ2-3|.
ASSEGGFGTDTDTQY
>TRBV24-1|TRBJ2-5|.
ENEPGPFLETEY
>TRBV6-1|TRBJ2-2|.
TSRRDGHTGELL
>TRBV6-5|TRBJ2-6|.
ASRQGGDYISGANVLT
>TRBV29-1|TRBJ1-2|.
SVEGSGGSNYVYT
>TRBV12-3/TRBV12-4|TRBJ2-7|TRBD1
ASSGGQAGREQY
>TRBV5-1|TRBJ2-5|.
AISLALGEETQY
>TRBV4-1|TRBJ1-5|.
ASIQDSGGAHQSQH
>TRBV6-6|TRBJ2-3|TRBD1
AISYQGTDTPY
>TRBV12-3/TRBV12-4|TRBJ1-6|.
VSPFGGAQNSPFH
>TRBV20-1|TRBJ2-7|TRBD1
SARRGLYEQY